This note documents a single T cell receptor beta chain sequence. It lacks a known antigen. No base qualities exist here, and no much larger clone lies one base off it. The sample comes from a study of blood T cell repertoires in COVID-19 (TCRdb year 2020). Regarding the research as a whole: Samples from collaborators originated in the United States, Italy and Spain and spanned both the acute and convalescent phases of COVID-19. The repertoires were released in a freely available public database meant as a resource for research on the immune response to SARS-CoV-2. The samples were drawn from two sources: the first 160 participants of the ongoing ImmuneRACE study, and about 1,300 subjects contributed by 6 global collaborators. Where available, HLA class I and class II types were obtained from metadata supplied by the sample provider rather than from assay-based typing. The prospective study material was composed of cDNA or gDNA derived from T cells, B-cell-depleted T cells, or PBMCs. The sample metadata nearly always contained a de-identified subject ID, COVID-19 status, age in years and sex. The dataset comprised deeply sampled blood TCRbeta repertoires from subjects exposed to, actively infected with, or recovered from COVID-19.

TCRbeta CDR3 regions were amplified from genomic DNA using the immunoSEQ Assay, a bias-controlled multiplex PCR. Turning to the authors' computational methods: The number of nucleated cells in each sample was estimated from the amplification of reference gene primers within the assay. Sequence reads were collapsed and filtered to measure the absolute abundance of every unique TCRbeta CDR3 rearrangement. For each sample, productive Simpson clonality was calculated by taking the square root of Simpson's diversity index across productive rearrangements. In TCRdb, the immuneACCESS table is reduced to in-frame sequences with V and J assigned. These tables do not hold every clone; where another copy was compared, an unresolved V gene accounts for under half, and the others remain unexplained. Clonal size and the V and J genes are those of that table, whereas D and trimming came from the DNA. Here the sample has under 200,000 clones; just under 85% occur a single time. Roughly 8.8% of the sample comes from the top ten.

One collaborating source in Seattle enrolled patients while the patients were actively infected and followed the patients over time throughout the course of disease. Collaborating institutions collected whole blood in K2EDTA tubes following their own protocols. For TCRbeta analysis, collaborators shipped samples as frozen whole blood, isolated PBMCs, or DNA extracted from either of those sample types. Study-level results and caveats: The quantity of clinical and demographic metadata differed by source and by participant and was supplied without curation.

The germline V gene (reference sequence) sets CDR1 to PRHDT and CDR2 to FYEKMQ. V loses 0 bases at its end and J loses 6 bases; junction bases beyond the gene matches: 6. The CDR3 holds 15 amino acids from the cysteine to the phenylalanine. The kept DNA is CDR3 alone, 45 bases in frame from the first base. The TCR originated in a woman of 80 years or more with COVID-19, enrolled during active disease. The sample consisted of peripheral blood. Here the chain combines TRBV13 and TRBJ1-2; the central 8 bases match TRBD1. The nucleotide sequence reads TGTGCCAGCAGCTTAGGCGGGACAGGACCAGATGGCTACACCTTC. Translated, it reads CASSLGGTGPDGYTF.